This is a list of T cell receptor beta chains from one sample in a study of T-cell memory formation after mild COVID-19. Each CDR3 protein gets one entry after TCRdb re-called the 5' RACE reads with MiXCR. Here the sample spans about 180,000 distinct CDR3 sequences, more than 15% being singletons. Input material: PBMCs or a T cell subset sorted from them (not recorded which). The receptors stem from an adult woman who had mild COVID-19 (a few samples of this study predate the infection). Cell type and time point are not known. The CDR3 runs from the conserved cysteine through the conserved F or W. Fields, in order: D gene, V gene, J gene, CDR3 protein. The D gene is left open where the match is weak.

>NA|TRBV5-5|TRBJ2-6
CASSLEGGIGANVLTF
>TRBD2|TRBV5-4|TRBJ2-3
CASSLTSGETDTQYF
>TRBD2|TRBV7-2|TRBJ2-1
CASRTTSIKNEQFF
>NA|TRBV12-3/TRBV12-4|TRBJ2-3
CASSFSGADTQYF
>NA|TRBV6-5|TRBJ1-6
CASSYVGGRGSPLHF
>NA|TRBV5-5|TRBJ1-5
CASSWDGNQPQHF
>NA|TRBV5-5|TRBJ2-2
CASSLAGQLNTGELFF
>NA|TRBV10-3|TRBJ1-1
CAIRDSMNTEAFF
>NA|TRBV7-9|TRBJ2-1
CASSLLFRLRGGWNEQFF
>TRBD1|TRBV7-2|TRBJ2-1
CASSPNRGRLIDEQFF
>TRBD1|TRBV3-1|TRBJ1-4
CASGQGNEKLFF
>NA|TRBV2|TRBJ2-2
CASRGAGELFF
>NA|TRBV13|TRBJ2-5
CASSLEVSETQYF
>NA|TRBV2|TRBJ2-3
CASSTLGNTQYF
>NA|TRBV7-9|TRBJ2-5
CASSPQPGTIETQYF
>TRBD1|TRBV5-5|TRBJ1-2
CASSWSRDRVYGYTF
>NA|TRBV24-1|TRBJ2-5
CATSDPRGEETQYF
>NA|TRBV12-3/TRBV12-4|TRBJ1-2
CASSQDNIYGYTF
>TRBD1|TRBV7-9|TRBJ1-6
CASSLGGQGTSYNSPLHF
>TRBD2|TRBV7-2|TRBJ2-1
CASSPRILAGGIDEQFF
>TRBD1|TRBV9|TRBJ2-1
CASSVGQGGYGEQFF
>NA|TRBV6-2/TRBV6-3|TRBJ2-7
CASRQQGIPYEQYF
>NA|TRBV20-1|TRBJ2-5
CSARGAHRETQYF